The T cell receptor (beta chain) under discussion was sequenced for a study of blood T cells in healthy people across ages (dated by TCRdb to the mid-2010s). Background on the whole study: In model experiments, template switching captured roughly one uniquely barcoded TCR beta cDNA molecule for every two T cells. The study measured age-related changes in TCR beta repertoire diversity using deep sequencing normalized with unique cDNA molecular identifiers. The donors were split into four age groups: young (average about 15 years), middle-aged (nearly 40), aged (approximately 60) and long-lived (approximately 80). To avoid experimental bias, donors of different ages were distributed randomly across sequencing lanes. Using the same blood draw, the study looked at two additional independent replicas of 1 million unique cDNA reads for two donors, one aged 18 to 30 and the other aged 80 or older.

As regards this clonotype: Its specific antigen is unknown. No base qualities exist here, and no much larger clone lies one base off it.

General findings and caveats noted by the study authors: Observed TCR beta diversity per million T cells fell roughly linearly with age, and a significant reduction was already apparent by age approximately 41. Compared with the aged group, the long-lived group had more naive CD4+ T cells, fewer expanded clones and increased TCR diversity, suggesting age selection. Because the CMV infection status of the donors was unknown, age-related changes in expanded clonotypes may potentially have been confounded. There was a strong correlation between observed TCR beta diversity and the percentage of naive T cells measured by flow cytometry. Estimates of total diversity based on one million sequenced T cells were regarded as lower bounds and as underestimates. Since profiling was done on bulk unsorted PBMCs, naive and antigen-experienced compartments could not be conclusively compared.

The donors were roughly 40 Caucasian individuals from Russia, aged 6 to 90 years, who were systemically healthy. Roughly 9.5 milliliters of peripheral blood were drawn from each donor into EDTA-treated Vacutainer tubes. Ficoll-Paque density-gradient centrifugation was used to isolate PBMCs, with at least 7 million per sample. Total RNA, at least 6 micrograms per sample, was extracted from PBMCs with Trizol reagent. Naive CD45RAhigh/CD27high T cell percentages were measured by flow cytometry on a PBMC aliquot from every donor. The germline V and J ends show losses of 10 bases and 5 bases respectively, and no gene match explains 8 bases of the junction. The CDR3, from cysteine to phenylalanine, totals 14 residues. The entry retains the CDR3 DNA only, 42 bases that are in frame from base 1. The germline V gene sets CDR1 to ENHRY and CDR2 to SYGVKD. Receptor amplification or capture employed 5' RACE. The sequencer listed for this sample is Illumina HiSeq 2500. The second PCR ran for roughly 7 to 11 cycles and used a J-beta primer mix along with a sample-barcoded 5' primer. A unique molecular identifier was introduced onto each TCR beta cDNA molecule by a template-switch 5' adaptor carrying 12 random nucleotides. Each sample yielded at least 3 million CDR3-containing paired-end reads. The Mint cDNA synthesis kit, primed by a TRBC-specific oligonucleotide, was used to synthesize first-strand cDNA from all RNA. After uracil-DNA glycosylase treatment, a first 18-cycle PCR used universal primers M1SS and BC2_uni_R on all cDNA. In the original analysis: For normalization, 1 million high-quality reads, each with a distinct molecular identifier, were randomly selected from each sample. Reads sharing molecular identifiers were discarded rather than binned into consensus sequences. MiTCR, with a Q25 quality threshold and the strictest error-elimination algorithm, was used for CDR3 identification, clonotype clustering and error correction. A nonparametric unseen species model with Euler transformation was used to estimate a lower bound on total TCR beta diversity. TCRdb handled the public reads itself, with Q25 trimming in fastp and clone calling in MiXCR, and kept productive beta chains. Each CDR3 protein appears once, grouped with its most common genes and DNA. The V and J calls were determined by TCRdb, not by the authors. The sample table holds about a million distinct CDR3 sequences, of which 51% were seen once. The ten largest clones take up about a fifth of the sample.

This chain is built from TRBV10-3 and TRBJ2-1, and 10 junctional nucleotides match TRBD1. Material: blood. The sequence was obtained from a woman in her fifties or sixties in good health. The CDR3 corresponds to CATHPGQGHNEQFF. The nucleotide sequence reads as follows: TGTGCCACCCACCCGGGACAGGGGCACAATGAGCAGTTCTTC.